This TCR beta chain comes out of a study of blood T cell repertoires in COVID-19. Per germline, CDR1 SGHAT and CDR2 FQNNGV. The ends were cut back, 2 bases at V and 4 bases at J, with 14 bases in the middle. The CDR3 spans 15 residues. Adults between about 18 and 89 years of age took part from some 25 US areas. Allocation to cohorts depended on clinical history reported by the participants. Original analysis: Amplification of reference gene primers was used by the study to estimate nucleated cell counts. Using immunoSEQ multiplex PCR, the repertoire was profiled, and TCRdb retains in-frame clones only, with some absent. V, J and clone size are taken as reported in that table, and D and trimming were inferred from the DNA itself. The sample consists of around 200,000 clones, approximately 86% of them appearing once.

The chain recombines TRBV11-2 with TRBJ1-2; D is perhaps TRBD1 (6 bases). The sequencing sample was made of PBMCs or T cells enriched from blood (not recorded which). The receptor was isolated from a woman younger than 45 who had been exposed to COVID-19. The CDR3 loop reads CASSLTQTGSYGYTF. DNA of the CDR3: TGTGCCAGCAGCTTAACCCAGACAGGCAGCTATGGCTACACCTTC.